This passage covers 3 T cell receptor beta chains from one sample sequenced in a study of T cells in Graves' hyperthyroidism and ophthalmopathy. RNA transcripts provided the source from which TCR beta CDR3 regions were amplified. HTBI primers were used for first-round RT-PCR of the TCR CDR3. TCRdb independently ran MiXCR on the multiplex PCR reads; one entry per CDR3 protein. The table has roughly 530,000 distinct CDR3 sequences, roughly 18% seen once. The material sequenced was blood. These receptors were obtained from a woman under 30 with Graves' ophthalmopathy.

This rearrangement joins TRBV28 to TRBJ1-5, with 12 positions matching TRBD1. Germline loops: CDR1 MDHEN, CDR2 SYDVKM. This CDR3 has 15 amino acids. V lost 5 bases and J lost 7; bases outside the gene matches: 6. The CDR3 coding sequence is TGTGCCAGCAGTCGGGACAGGGGGCGCGGACAGCCCCAGCATTTT. Amino acids: CASSRDRGRGQPQHF.

The chain links TRBV24-1 to TRBJ1-5; unclear D gene. The CDR3 contains 14 residues. Germline CDR1 is KGHDR and CDR2 is SFDVKD. Trimming left V 4 bases short and J 3 bases short, with 9 bases between. In DNA form, the CDR3 reads TGTGCCACCAGTGACGGACGTAACAATCAGCCCCAGCATTTT. It yields the protein CATSDGRNNQPQHF.

This clonotype was recorded a few times. The chain is built from TRBV10-3 and TRBJ1-2; D remains unclear. Germline assignment: CDR1 ENHRY and CDR2 SYGVKD. V lost 3 bases, J lost 3 bases, and 5 bases lay in between. The CDR3 spans 12 residues. The CDR3 region has the DNA TGTGCCATCAGTGACCCGGACTATGGCTACACCTTC. Amino acids: CAISDPDYGYTF.